This entry concerns a single TCR beta chain. Its antigen remains unknown. V was shortened by 4 bases and J by 6 bases, with 19 bases between the two germline ends. The germline gives CDR1 LNHDA, CDR2 SQIVND (reference sequence). This CDR3 spans 15 amino acids. PCR involved 60 Vbeta and 13 Jbeta primers. Some clones are missing from TCRdb's copy, which holds only in-frame ones; the method was immunoSEQ multiplex PCR. The sample includes some 200,000 clones, 70% to 85% of them seen just once. The sample comes from a study of cytomegalovirus exposure and HLA in healthy donors. Overall study findings and caveats: The authors assumed roughly uniform sequencing depth across donors for presence/absence analyses.

This clonotype was sampled from a woman between 40 and 50 years old in good health and CMV-seronegative. The gene calls are TRBV19 and TRBJ2-7; weak D call: TRBD1 (6 bases). Material for sequencing was PBMCs. The CDR3 region is CASSNPGTRGSEQYF. DNA of the CDR3: TGTGCCAGTAGTAACCCCGGGACACGGGGAAGCGAGCAGTACTTC.